A single sample gave rise to the 15 T cell receptor beta chains below, sequenced in a study of blood T cell repertoires in COVID-19. Clones were read by immunoSEQ multiplex PCR, and TCRdb kept only the in-frame ones, dropping some. The sample holds fewer than 350,000 clones, 80% to 90% seen once. Sequenced material: PBMCs or T cells enriched from blood (not recorded which). The receptor set was obtained from a man aged 25-40 years who had recovered from COVID-19.

The chain is built from TRBV5-6 and TRBJ2-5; tentatively, D is TRBD1 (6 bases). CDR3 length: 15 amino acids. CDR1 SGHDT and CDR2 YYEEEE come from the germline V gene. The V and J ends lost 0 bases and 1 base respectively, with 10 bases between them. The DNA of the CDR3 is TGTGCCAGCAGCTTGGTTCAGGGGATCCAAGAGACCCAGTACTTC. Protein: CASSLVQGIQETQYF. Full variable domain (rest looked up from reference TRBV5-6 and TRBJ2-5): DAGVTQSPTHLIKTRGQQVTLRCSPKSGHDTVSWYQQALGQGPQFIFQYYEEEERQRGNFPDRFSGHQFPNYSSELNVNALLLGDSALYLCASSLVQGIQETQYFGPGTRLLVL.

The genes are TRBV25-1 and TRBJ2-7; 12 bases fit TRBD1. CDR1 MGHDK and CDR2 SYGVNS come from the germline V gene. J lost 3 bases, V lost 6 bases, and 3 bases had no gene match. The CDR3 runs to 14 residues. The CDR3 nucleotides read TGTGCCAGCAGGGGACAGGGGGCTCACTACGAGCAGTACTTC. This translates into CASRGQGAHYEQYF.

The rearrangement links TRBV20-1 to TRBJ1-6; 8 bases are a match to TRBD1. The CDR3 contains 15 residues. CDR1 is DFQATT and CDR2 is SNEGSKA in the germline V gene (reference sequence). V shed 3 bases, J shed 4 bases, and the junction held 5 bases outside the gene matches. Here the CDR3 DNA reads TGCAGTGCTAGTGTTCAGGGGGCATATAATTCACCCCTCCACTTT. It codes for CSASVQGAYNSPLHF.

This chain links TRBV11-2 with TRBJ1-2; possible D gene TRBD1, 5 bases. V dropped 1 base and J dropped 0 bases, with 12 bases sitting between them. CDR1 and CDR2 from the germline V gene are SGHAT and FQNNGV. The length of the CDR3 is 16 residues. In nucleotides, the CDR3 is TGTGCCAGCAGCTTAGGTGGGCCAGGGACTAACTATGGCTACACCTTC. Residues: CASSLGGPGTNYGYTF. The full variable domain, completed using reference TRBV11-2 and TRBJ1-2, is EAGVAQSPRYKIIEKRQSVAFWCNPISGHATLYWYQQILGQGPKLLIQFQNNGVVDDSQLPKDRFSAERLKGVDSTLKIQPAKLEDSAVYLCASSLGGPGTNYGYTFGSGTRLTVV.

J is TRBJ1-6 and V is TRBV27; unclear D gene. Germline loops: CDR1 MNHEY, CDR2 SMNVEV (reference sequence). Trimming pared 3 bases from V and 4 bases from J, leaving 16 bases between. This CDR3 is built from 17 residues. The CDR3: CASSLIWAAQYNSPLHF. CDR3 sequence (DNA): TGTGCCAGCAGTTTGATTTGGGCAGCTCAATATAATTCACCCCTCCACTTT.

The chain's CDR3 is CASSQEGWYNEQFF. The CDR3 DNA reads TGTGCCAGCAGCCAAGAGGGCTGGTACAATGAGCAGTTCTTC. The gene calls are TRBV3-1 (or the pseudogene TRBV3-2) and TRBJ2-1; D remains unclear. V was shortened by 0 bases and J by 4 bases, with 7 bases between the two germline ends. Germline V gives CDR1 LGHDT, CDR2 YNNKEL (reference sequence). The CDR3 is 14 residues long.

This rearrangement joins TRBV4-2 to TRBJ1-6, with 7 nucleotides matching TRBD1. Germline V lookup: CDR1 LGHNA, CDR2 YNFKEQ. J was trimmed by 4 bases and V by 3 bases; bases with no gene match: 6. The CDR3 extends over 16 amino acids. The CDR3 sequence: CASSQVTGVYNSPLHF. The CDR3 DNA is TGTGCCAGCAGCCAGGTTACAGGGGTTTATAATTCACCCCTCCACTTT.

The chain combines TRBV3-1 (or the pseudogene TRBV3-2) with TRBJ1-5, with D hard to call. There are 12 residues in the CDR3. Germline V gene data show CDR1 as LGHDT and CDR2 as YNNKEL (reference sequence). Between the trimmed V and J ends, which lost 1 base and 6 bases, there was a span of 4 bases. This CDR3 is CASSQVGQPQHF. The DNA for the CDR3 is TGTGCCAGCAGCCAAGTCGGTCAGCCCCAGCATTTT.

This clone occurred once. The CDR3 DNA is TGTGCCAGCAGCTTAAGGAGCCTAGTTGGTCATGAGCAGTTCTTC. It codes for CASSLRSLVGHEQFF. The V and J genes are TRBV7-9 and TRBJ2-1; D uncertain. The CDR3 is 15 residues long. V was trimmed by 2 bases and J by 8 bases, leaving 16 bases between them. Germline CDR1 SEHNR, CDR2 FQNEAQ (reference sequence).

V usage is TRBV14 and J usage is TRBJ1-4; 7 bases agree with TRBD1. Germline trimming cut 4 bases from V and 8 bases from J; bases unmatched to any gene: 10. The CDR3 covers 15 residues. Germline CDR1 reads SGHDN; CDR2 reads FVKESK. The DNA for the CDR3 is TGTGCCAGCAGCCGACGTACAGGGGATTCGGAAAAACTGTTTTTT. Protein: CASSRRTGDSEKLFF.

Points on this clone: Other DNA sequences from this sample encode an identical CDR3 as well. The V and J genes are TRBV5-1 and TRBJ2-5; a weak D match, TRBD1 (6 bases). Germline V gives CDR1 SGHRS, CDR2 YFSETQ. Trimming pared 3 bases from V and 0 bases from J, leaving 12 bases between. The length of the CDR3 is 15 residues. This CDR3 reads CASSSGQAYQETQYF. The CDR3, as DNA: TGCGCCAGCAGCTCGGGACAAGCGTACCAAGAGACCCAGTACTTC.

The rearrangement links TRBV11-2 to TRBJ2-7, with a tentative D call TRBD1 (6 bases). With 1 base removed from V and 2 bases from J, the gap between germline ends came to 9 bases. The CDR3 contains 14 residues. In germline, CDR1 is SGHAT, CDR2 FQNNGV. CDR3 coding DNA: TGTGCCAGCAGCTTAGGGACAGTCGCCTACGAGCAGTACTTC. Its translation is CASSLGTVAYEQYF.

The gene calls are TRBV9 and TRBJ1-4; D is perhaps TRBD1 (5 bases). The CDR3 has 17 residues. CDR1 SGDLS and CDR2 YYNGEE come from the germline V gene. The V end lost 3 bases, the J end lost 2 bases, and 17 bases lay between the germline ends. Here the CDR3 DNA reads TGTGCCAGCAGCGAGGGGAGAGGTAGCGGTACTAATGAAAAACTGTTTTTT. Encoded protein: CASSEGRGSGTNEKLFF.

This clone turned up a few times. The V call is TRBV30, the J call TRBJ1-3, with TRBD1 identical over 8 bases. The CDR3 runs 18 residues. Looked up from germline, CDR1 is GTSNPN and CDR2 is SVGIG (reference sequence). Trimming at V came to 2 bases and at J to 1 base, leaving 13 bases not matched to a gene. The CDR3 here is CAWSTETGVYFSGNTIYF. The CDR3 DNA sequence: TGTGCCTGGAGTACTGAGACAGGGGTCTACTTTTCTGGAAACACCATATATTTT.

The chain recombines TRBV10-1 with TRBJ2-5; 8 bases are a match to TRBD1. This CDR3 contains 14 residues. Germline CDR1 reads WNHNN; CDR2 reads SYGVQD (reference sequence). Trimming took 6 bases from V and 0 from J; bases not matched to a gene: 3. The CDR3 loop reads CASRGQVNQETQYF. The CDR3 DNA reads as TGCGCCAGCAGGGGACAGGTTAACCAAGAGACCCAGTACTTC.